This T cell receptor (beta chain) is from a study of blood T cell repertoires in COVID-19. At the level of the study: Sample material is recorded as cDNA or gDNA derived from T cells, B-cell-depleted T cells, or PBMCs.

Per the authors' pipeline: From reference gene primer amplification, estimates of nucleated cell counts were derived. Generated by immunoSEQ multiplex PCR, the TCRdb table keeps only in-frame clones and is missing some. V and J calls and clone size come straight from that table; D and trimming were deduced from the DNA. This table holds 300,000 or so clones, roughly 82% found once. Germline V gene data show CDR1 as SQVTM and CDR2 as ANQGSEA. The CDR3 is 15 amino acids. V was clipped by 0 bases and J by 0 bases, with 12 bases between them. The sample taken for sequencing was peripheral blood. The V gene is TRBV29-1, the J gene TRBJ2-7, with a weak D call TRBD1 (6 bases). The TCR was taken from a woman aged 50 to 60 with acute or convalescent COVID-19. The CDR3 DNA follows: TGCAGCGTTGAAGATTATACAGGGAACTCCTACGAGCAGTACTTC. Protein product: CSVEDYTGNSYEQYF.